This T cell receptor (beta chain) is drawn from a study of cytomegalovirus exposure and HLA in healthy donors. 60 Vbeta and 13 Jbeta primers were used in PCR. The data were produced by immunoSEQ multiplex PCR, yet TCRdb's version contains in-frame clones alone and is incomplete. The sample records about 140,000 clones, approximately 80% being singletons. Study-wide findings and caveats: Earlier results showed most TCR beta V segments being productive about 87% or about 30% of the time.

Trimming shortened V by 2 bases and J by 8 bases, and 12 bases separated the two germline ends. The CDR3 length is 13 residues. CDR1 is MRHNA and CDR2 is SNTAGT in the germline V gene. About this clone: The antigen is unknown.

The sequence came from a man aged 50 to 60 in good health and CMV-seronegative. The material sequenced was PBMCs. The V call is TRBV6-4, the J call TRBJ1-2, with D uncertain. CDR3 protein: CASSDRFGGGYTF. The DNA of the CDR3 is TGTGCCAGCAGTGACCGGTTTGGCGGGGGCTACACCTTC.